A selection of T cell receptor beta chains follows, all from one sample in a study of T cell changes during pregnancy in multiple sclerosis. The repertoire was sequenced with immunoSEQ multiplex PCR; TCRdb's copy has only in-frame clones and lacks some. The table includes tens of thousands of clones, roughly 90% detected once. The material sequenced was peripheral blood, taken in the first trimester of pregnancy. These receptors were taken from a female donor with multiple sclerosis, enrolled in a pregnancy study. Each CDR3 is given with its conserved first and last residue. The D gene is left open where the match is weak. Size is stated for part of the rows, as once, few or many counts, or as a class when the clone is expanded.

TRBJ2-1,TRBV14,TRBD1,.,17,TGTGCCAGCAGCCCTAGACAGGGTACGAGGTCCTACAATGAGCAGTTCTTC,CASSPRQGTRSYNEQFF
TRBJ2-7,TRBV28,TRBD2,.,19,TGTGCCAGCAGTTTAGGTATTAGCGGGAGGACGGGGCGAACCTACGAGCAGTACTTC,CASSLGISGRTGRTYEQYF
TRBJ1-3,TRBV27,TRBD1,.,21,TGTGCCAGCAGTGCTTACGGGACAGGGGGTCGGGGTACCTACTCTGGAAACACCATATATTTT,CASSAYGTGGRGTYSGNTIYF
TRBJ2-7,TRBV6-6,TRBD2,.,15,TGTGCCAGCAGCGCCGGGACTAGCGGGAGCTACGAGCAGTACTTC,CASSAGTSGSYEQYF
TRBJ1-1,TRBV18,.,.,14,TGTGCCAGCTCACCCGACAGGATGAACACTGAAGCTTTCTTT,CASSPDRMNTEAFF
TRBJ2-1,TRBV27,TRBD2,.,16,TGTGCCAGCAGTTTATCACCAGCGGGAGGCCACAATGAGCAGTTCTTC,CASSLSPAGGHNEQFF
TRBJ2-7,TRBV6-1,TRBD1,.,14,TGTGCCAGCAGTTCCGGGACAGGGACTATCGAGCAGTACTTC,CASSSGTGTIEQYF
TRBJ2-7,TRBV7-3,.,.,13,TGTGCCAGCAGGCCTGCGAACTCCTACGAGCAGTACTTC,CASRPANSYEQYF
TRBJ2-1,TRBV19,.,.,15,TGTGCCAGTAGTACCCCCCCGACTTTCTACAATGAGCAGTTCTTC,CASSTPPTFYNEQFF
TRBJ1-2,TRBV28,.,.,13,TGTGCCAGCAGTTTAAATCAGGCCTATGGCTACACCTTC,CASSLNQAYGYTF
TRBJ2-1,TRBV5-5,TRBD2,.,15,TGTGCCAGCAGCCCCGGGACTAGTAACCCCAATGAGCAGTTCTTC,CASSPGTSNPNEQFF
TRBJ2-2,TRBV27,.,.,15,TGTGCCAGCAGTCCCCGACAGCTGGTCACCGGGGAGCTGTTTTTT,CASSPRQLVTGELFF
TRBJ2-6,TRBV9,TRBD2,once,18,TGTGCCAGCAGCCCCAGAGTAGCGGGAGGCTCTGGGGCCAACGTCCTGACTTTC,CASSPRVAGGSGANVLTF
TRBJ2-5,TRBV11-2,TRBD2,.,15,TGTGCCAGCAGCTCCCTAGCGGGACGCGAAAAGACCCAGTACTTC,CASSSLAGREKTQYF
TRBJ2-7,TRBV7-6,.,.,13,TGTGCCAGCAGCTTAGCATCCGCCTACGAGCAGTACTTC,CASSLASAYEQYF
TRBJ1-3,TRBV30,TRBD1,.,16,TGTGCCTGGAGACCGGGACAGGGGGCTAGAGGAAACACCATATATTTT,CAWRPGQGARGNTIYF
TRBJ2-1,TRBV30,TRBD1,.,14,TGTGCCTGGGCCCGGGACAGGGGGCGCTTTGAGCAGTTCTTC,CAWARDRGRFEQFF
TRBJ1-2,TRBV28,.,.,11,TGTGCCAGCAGTCAGAACTATGGCTACACCTTC,CASSQNYGYTF
TRBJ1-5,TRBV23-1,TRBD1,.,22,TGCGCCAGCAGTCCCGCGAGTTCTTTTGGGGACAGGGGGTCCGATGGCAATCAGCCCCAGCATTTT,CASSPASSFGDRGSDGNQPQHF
TRBJ2-2,TRBV4-2,TRBD1,.,19,TGTGCCAGCAGCCCGTACGACTCGGGACAGGTTTCTAACACCGGGGAGCTGTTTTTT,CASSPYDSGQVSNTGELFF
TRBJ1-4,TRBV7-8,.,.,13,TGTGCCAGCAGCTTAGACAGGAATGAAAAACTGTTTTTT,CASSLDRNEKLFF
TRBJ1-5,TRBV6-1,.,.,15,TGTGCCAGCGTTCAGGGGATAACTAGCGGTCAGCCCCAGCATTTT,CASVQGITSGQPQHF
TRBJ1-2,TRBV5-1,TRBD1,.,16,TGCGCCAGCAGCTTGGTAGGGACAGGGGAGAGCTATGGCTACACCTTC,CASSLVGTGESYGYTF
TRBJ1-2,TRBV6-5,.,.,15,TGTGCCAGCAGGGATCCAGGGTTTTCTAACTATGGCTACACCTTC,CASRDPGFSNYGYTF
TRBJ2-7,TRBV11-2,.,.,13,TGTGCCAGCAGTTTCCCGGGGTCCTACGAGCAGTACTTC,CASSFPGSYEQYF
TRBJ2-3,TRBV5-1,.,.,13,TGCGCCAGCACCCCTTTTCTCACAGATACGCAGTATTTT,CASTPFLTDTQYF
TRBJ1-5,TRBV28,.,.,14,TGTGCCAGCAAGACACCGGGACAAAATCAGCCCCAGCATTTT,CASKTPGQNQPQHF
TRBJ2-2,TRBV18,TRBD2,.,15,TGTGCCAGCTCACCCACAGCGGGAGTTACCGGGGAGCTGTTTTTT,CASSPTAGVTGELFF
TRBJ2-1,TRBV19,.,.,14,TGTGCCAGTAGTATAGTTGGAGGGTACGATGAGCAGTTCTTC,CASSIVGGYDEQFF
TRBJ1-3,TRBV4-1,.,.,18,TGCGCCAGCAGCAGAGGGGGAACCGGGACAACCTCTGGAAACACCATATATTTT,CASSRGGTGTTSGNTIYF
TRBJ2-5,TRBV11-2,.,.,14,TGTGCCAGCAGCTGGCGAGGGATCCAAGAGACCCAGTACTTC,CASSWRGIQETQYF
TRBJ2-7,TRBV7-6,.,.,14,TGTGCCAGCAGCTTAGGCGGGAACTCCTACGAGCAGTACTTC,CASSLGGNSYEQYF
TRBJ1-1,TRBV5-1,TRBD1,.,14,TGCGCCAGCAGCGTGGGGCACAGGGGCACTGAAGCTTTCTTT,CASSVGHRGTEAFF
TRBJ2-5,TRBV5-1,TRBD2,.,14,TGCGCCAGCAGCTCACGGACTAGCGAGGAGACCCAGTACTTC,CASSSRTSEETQYF
TRBJ2-1,TRBV11-2,TRBD1,.,16,TGTGCCAGCAGCCCGGGGACAGCCCACGCCTACAATGAGCAGTTCTTC,CASSPGTAHAYNEQFF
TRBJ2-7,TRBV7-9,.,.,12,TGTGCCAGCAGCTTAGGACAGACCGTCTTCGACTTC,CASSLGQTVFDF
TRBJ2-7,TRBV5-1,.,.,15,TGCGCCAGCAGCCCCATGCGGGACAGAGAGTACGAGCAGTACTTC,CASSPMRDREYEQYF
TRBJ2-7,TRBV9,TRBD2,.,16,TGTGCCAGCAGCGTTCTTCCCACTAGCGCGTTATACGAGCAGTACTTC,CASSVLPTSALYEQYF
TRBJ1-5,TRBV4-2,TRBD1,.,17,TGTGCCAGCAGCCAGGGGACAGCGTCGAGGAGCAATCAGCCCCAGCATTTT,CASSQGTASRSNQPQHF
TRBJ1-1,TRBV27,TRBD1,.,16,TGTGCCAGCAGTCTCCACTCACAGGGGTTGGACACTGAAGCTTTCTTT,CASSLHSQGLDTEAFF
TRBJ2-3,TRBV11-2,.,.,13,TGTGCCAGCAGCCCTATCCGGGCAGATACGCAGTATTTT,CASSPIRADTQYF
TRBJ1-1,TRBV4-1,.,.,13,TGCGCCAGCAGCCGAGGGATGACGAGTGAAGCTTTCTTT,CASSRGMTSEAFF
TRBJ2-7,TRBV2,TRBD2,.,16,TGTGCCAGCAACTCGTTAGGGGCTAGCGGGGATTACGAGCAGTACTTC,CASNSLGASGDYEQYF
TRBJ2-1,TRBV4-1,TRBD2,.,18,TGCGCCAGCAGCCAGTTCGCCGTTAGCGGGAGCTCCTACAATGAGCAGTTCTTC,CASSQFAVSGSSYNEQFF
TRBJ2-5,TRBV29-1,.,.,15,TGCAGCGCTAAGGGGTGGTCAGAGATACAAGAGACCCAGTACTTC,CSAKGWSEIQETQYF
TRBJ2-1,TRBV19,.,.,14,TGTGCCAGTAGTATTGCTAGCTTGTACAATGAGCAGTTCTTC,CASSIASLYNEQFF
TRBJ1-2,TRBV7-9,TRBD1,.,15,TGTGCCAGCAGGTTCGTGGACAGGGGTCGGGATGGCTACACCTTC,CASRFVDRGRDGYTF
TRBJ1-1,TRBV6-5,TRBD1,.,14,TGTGCCAGCAGTCCGGGGACAGGGAACACTGAAGCTTTCTTT,CASSPGTGNTEAFF
TRBJ1-1,TRBV11-2,TRBD1,once,14,TGTGCCAGCACTAGGGACAGGGGTAAAACTGAAGCTTTCTTT,CASTRDRGKTEAFF
TRBJ2-2,TRBV25-1,.,.,14,TGTGCCAGCAGCAGGGGGGTTGAGGCCGGGGAGCTGTTTTTT,CASSRGVEAGELFF
TRBJ1-1,TRBV10-3,TRBD1,.,15,TGTGCCATCAGTGAGCGGGGACAGTCGAACACTGAAGCTTTCTTT,CAISERGQSNTEAFF
TRBJ2-1,TRBV7-2,TRBD1,.,13,TGTGCCAGCAGCCGGGACAGGGTAAATGAGCAGTTCTTC,CASSRDRVNEQFF
TRBJ2-5,TRBV5-1,TRBD2,.,14,TGCGCCAGCAGCTCCGGGACTAACAGAGAGACCCAGTACTTC,CASSSGTNRETQYF
TRBJ2-5,TRBV9,.,.,16,TGTGCCAGCAGCTCCCACCCCTCTGGAGCCGGGGAGACCCAGTACTTC,CASSSHPSGAGETQYF
TRBJ2-3,TRBV27,TRBD1,.,15,TGTGCCAGCAGTTTCGACAGGGTTAGTACAGATACGCAGTATTTT,CASSFDRVSTDTQYF